This T cell receptor (beta chain) was observed in a study of cytomegalovirus exposure and HLA in healthy donors (dated by TCRdb to the late 2010s). As for the study more broadly: An earlier analysis of several hundred of the donors reported about 260 Gb of sequence data and around 100 million unique TCR beta sequences obtained from roughly 180 million T cells. An early release that covered roughly 600 HLA-typed donors contained approximately 300 gigabases of sequencing data and roughly 84 million unique TCR sequences. Of the approximately 400 genotyped donors, over 70% fell in the genetic ancestry cluster associated with self-reported Caucasian donors. The study was designed to test whether signatures of past pathogen exposure could be identified by cataloging public T cell receptors. The study used immunosequencing to profile the T cell repertoires of 600 to 850 subjects and linked those repertoires to cytomegalovirus serostatus. In addition to the first cohort of 650 to 750 subjects, a separate validation cohort of 120 different subjects was used. To predict cytomegalovirus infection status, the study brought together high-throughput TCR immunosequencing, statistical association of individual TCRs with disease status, and machine learning. To study patterns of TCR occurrence, a later analysis re-analyzed previously published TCR beta repertoires from 700 or so donors and added high-resolution HLA genotyping. In the later analysis, no new phenotypic data were used to find candidate immune exposures; instead, reliance was placed on TCR beta sequences and their occurrence across donors. An earlier analysis of more than 450 of the donors used high-throughput TCR beta sequencing to judge whether each TCR beta V gene segment behaved as functional or pseudogenic. Donor age, sex, ethnicity and CMV serostatus were compiled alongside the repertoire data. Genome-wide SNP genotypes for about 65% of the 666 donors were used in a later genetic analysis, which treated that subset as a discovery cohort. Every repertoire in the discovery cohort had been generated on one and the same sequencing platform. Both class I and class II loci were covered by HLA typing, at four-digit resolution. Typing coverage varied by locus: about 620-630 donors for A, B, C, DRB1 and DQB1; 500 to 550 for DQA1; more than 600 for DPA1; roughly 450 for DPB1. Roughly five DR-DQ haplotypes were handled as single units for association and clustering, since linkage in the cohort was strong. Among almost 400 genotyped donors of the cohort, an average of about 240,000 unique TCR beta nucleotide sequences were sequenced per donor, approximately 20% of them non-productive. What the study reported, not specific to this receptor: Immune exposure information for the cohort was limited to CMV serostatus. The classifier was reported to diagnose cytomegalovirus status with high specificity and sensitivity in both the original and validation cohorts. At a false discovery rate of 0.05, a later analysis linked some 17,000 TCR beta sequences to specific HLA alleles. Across donors, most TCR sequences were observed very rarely, whereas some public TCRs were present in many individuals. The authors suggested that the approach could potentially be extended to other disease states and immunological phenotypes. In a later analysis, HLA-associated TCR beta chains showed more clonal expansion and lower generation probabilities than non-associated chains that were equally common. A later genetic analysis reported fewer N-insertions in productive TCRs among donors in an Asian-associated ancestry cluster than the roughly 620-donor mean. A cluster of highly shared sequence variants was judged likely to be a technical artifact of the sequencing pipeline. Sequencing depth was assumed to be roughly uniform across donors in the presence/absence analyses, though that assumption may not hold. Because the 87-base-pair reads could not distinguish some IMGT-functional V segments, including TRBV6-2 and TRBV6-3, those segments were excluded. In a later analysis, TCR association rates were found to vary across HLA loci, with the most associated TCRs seen for DRB1 alleles and the fewest for HLA-C alleles. In vitro tests confirmed that a few of the cytomegalovirus-associated TCR beta chains recognize cytomegalovirus antigens. A further reported finding was that TCR beta sequences accurately predicted the HLA-A and HLA-B alleles for most subjects in the first cohort. In a later genetic analysis, a missense DCLRE1C variant was associated with V-gene and J-gene trimming of TCR beta chains, and the association was replicated in an independent cohort. The study listed approximately 150 TCR beta chains as associated with cytomegalovirus. Most CMV-associated TCR beta chains appeared to be HLA-restricted in a later analysis, and the HLA associations seemed to be driven largely by CMV exposure. In an earlier analysis of several hundred of the donors, most TCR beta V segments were observed in productive rearrangements about 90% or about 30% of the time, broadly matching IMGT annotations. Strong co-occurrence of HLA alleles, especially DR and DQ, made assigning TCR associations to individual alleles difficult. In a later analysis, several top co-occurrence clusters were reported to appear linked to parvovirus B19, influenza, CMV and Epstein-Barr virus. The earlier analysis of fewer than 750 of the donors excluded roughly 17 rarely observed V segments, including chromosome 9 orphons, because counts were too low. Because HLA typing was missing for some donors at each locus, association tests included only the typed subset. In this cohort, only TCR beta chains were sequenced, and detectable features were limited by the absence of alpha or paired-chain data. Correlated functional status among segregating V segments might reflect linkage disequilibrium, but an unknown experimental factor could not be ruled out.

Via the germline V gene, CDR1 is SNHLY and CDR2 FYNNEI. Clipping removes 0 bases from V and 8 bases from J, with 7 as the unmatched junction base count. Including the terminal cysteine and phenylalanine, the CDR3 comprises 16 residues. Only the CDR3 region is kept as DNA, spanning 48 bases read in frame from base 1. The receptor library was made with the immunoSEQ multiplex PCR assay. For the multiplex PCR, a mixture combining 60 forward primers for TCR Vbeta segments and 13 reverse primers for TCR Jbeta segments was used. The CDR3 region of rearranged TCR beta genes was amplified from genomic DNA with a multiplex PCR assay. Amplified TCR beta libraries were sequenced as 87-base-pair reads on the Illumina HiSeq System. In the source study's methods: A later analysis tallied around 82 million unique TCR beta chains across the 550 to 850 repertoires, and about 10 million of those chains were shared by two or more donors. Raw reads were error-corrected and collapsed into unique sequences with a nearest-neighbor algorithm that merged closely related sequences to remove PCR and sequencing errors. CDR3 sequences were aligned to IMGT reference sequences to assign V, D and J gene segments. Each retained sequence needed at least a six-nucleotide match to both a V gene segment and a J gene segment. A rearrangement counted as productive if the CDR3 had no stop codons and remained in frame with V and J, and every other rearrangement counted as non-productive. CDR3 was defined by IMGT convention, running from the second conserved V-encoded cysteine to the conserved J-encoded phenylalanine. The earlier analysis of some 540 of the donors excluded any sequence lacking an unambiguous match to a single V gene segment. An earlier analysis of a few hundred of the donors called V segments functional above 56.7% productive rearrangements and segregating when the between-donor standard deviation exceeded 5%. A statistical classification framework was built for diagnosing cytomegalovirus status from the catalog of TCR beta chain sequences. In a later analysis, TCR nucleotide sequences were compared against IMGT/GENE-DB human TR gene sequences so that V and J genes could be assigned. A later analysis assigned CDR3 sequences and most-parsimonious VDJ recombination scenarios with the TCRdist pipeline. In a later analysis, each TCR beta chain was defined by its CDR3 amino acid sequence together with its V-gene family, and reads without a unique V-gene family were excluded. A later analysis removed over 500 highly shared, low-generation-probability nucleotide sequences to deal with suspected cross-contamination and a sequencing artifact. For each public chain, a later analysis derived a clonal expansion index from normalized ranks of inferred template counts within each repertoire. In a later analysis, generation probabilities were computed using a VDJ recombination model fitted to out-of-frame rearrangements, and the results were checked against IGoR. A later analysis scored TCR-TCR, TCR-HLA and TCR-CMV co-occurrence with hypergeometric tests, applying a repertoire-size bias correction to TCR pairs. False discovery rates were estimated in a later analysis by permuting HLA or CMV assignments 20 times. In a later analysis, co-occurring TCRs were grouped using DBSCAN, with TCRdist sequence similarity added in when clustering inside HLA-allele-positive subsets. Co-occurrence clustering excluded repertoires with fewer than 30,000 or more than 120,000 public chains, plus five with anomalous nucleotide sharing. TCRdb carries this immuneACCESS record with in-frame sequences only. Its versions omit some clonotypes, under half of them owing to an unresolved V gene in the studies checked, with the rest unexplained. The V and J calls and clone size are taken from that table; D and trimming were inferred from the DNA. The sample table lists about 100,000 clones, around 77% of them with a count of one. Clones ranked in the top ten supply 3.5% to 5% of the sample.

The cohort consisted of approximately 690 healthy bone marrow donors. Cohort members were all nominally healthy when sampled, although unrecorded immune exposures were likely present. The donor tested CMV seronegative, placing the donor among the approximately 360 seronegative members of the cohort. A peripheral blood sample was provided by each donor, and peripheral blood mononuclear cells were used for TCR beta sequencing. The Qiagen DNeasy Blood Extraction Kit was used to extract genomic DNA from the blood cell samples. With regard to this clone: The antigen this receptor binds is unknown. Base qualities are missing; no much larger clone stands one base away.

The chain is assembled from TRBV2 and TRBJ2-1, and TRBD2 matches 10 of the central bases. Sequenced sample: PBMCs. The receptor was derived from a male donor in good health and CMV-seronegative. The CDR3 loop reads CASSEAGLAEGDEQFF. The bases read TGTGCCAGCAGTGAAGCAGGACTAGCGGAGGGGGATGAGCAGTTCTTC.